The 10 T cell receptor beta chains given below trace back to one sample, sequenced in a study of T cells in Graves' hyperthyroidism and ophthalmopathy. Amplified regions were TCR beta CDR3 sequences from RNA transcripts. First-round RT-PCR targeting the TCR CDR3 was performed with the HTBI primer set. One entry per CDR3 protein results from TCRdb running MiXCR on the multiplex PCR reads. The data hold a few hundred thousand distinct CDR3 sequences, with about 20% observed a single time. Sequenced sample: blood. These TCRs come from a man younger than 40 with Graves' ophthalmopathy.

In this sample, this clonotype turned up a few times. V is TRBV6-1 and J is TRBJ1-4; D not certain. The CDR3 is 15 amino acids. V lost 0 bases to trimming and J lost 7 bases, with 12 bases between them. Germline values: CDR1 MNHNS, CDR2 SASEGT. The CDR3 sequence: CASSEAWRAGEKLFF. The CDR3 region has the DNA TGTGCCAGCAGTGAAGCTTGGAGGGCCGGTGAAAAACTGTTTTTT.

This sequence joins TRBV5-4 and TRBJ1-2; D is undetermined. V was clipped by 3 bases and J by 7 bases, with 22 bases between them. The CDR3 spans 16 residues. Germline V gives CDR1 SGHNT, CDR2 YYREEE (reference sequence). DNA for the CDR3: TGTGCCAGCAGCTCCACCCAACAAGGAATGCTGGGTGGCTACACCTTC. Encoded protein: CASSSTQQGMLGGYTF.

This chain connects TRBV10-2 to TRBJ2-3; D remains ambiguous. Trimming pared 4 bases from V and 0 bases from J, leaving 8 bases between. Per the germline V gene, CDR1 is WSHSY and CDR2 is SAAADI. This CDR3 comprises 14 residues. CDR3 DNA sequence: TGCGCCAGCAGTGTTGCGTATAGCACAGATACGCAGTATTTT. As protein: CASSVAYSTDTQYF.

This clonotype has at least ten counts. This chain joins TRBV11-2 and TRBJ2-1; 7 nucleotides agree with TRBD1. Germline CDR1 is SGHAT and CDR2 is FQNNGV. CDR3 length: 12 residues. J lost 10 bases, V lost 5 bases, and 5 bases had no gene match. Written as DNA, the CDR3 is TGTGCCAGCAGCCCGACAGGGTCCGAGCAGTTCTTC. It translates to CASSPTGSEQFF.

The J gene is TRBJ1-2, the V gene TRBV27; tentative D call: TRBD1 (5 bases). This CDR3 is built from 14 residues. The germline CDR1 and CDR2 sequences are MNHEY and SMNVEV (reference sequence). V lost 6 bases, J lost 8 bases, and 19 bases lay in between. As DNA, the CDR3 is TGTGCCAGCAGACCCGTATTGAAAGGGGCCGGCTACACCTTC. Translation: CASRPVLKGAGYTF.

Ten or more counts support this clonotype. This chain joins TRBV28 and TRBJ2-7; no definite D call. The CDR3 length is 12 residues. CDR1 and CDR2 (germline): MDHEN, SYDVKM. The V end was cut by 6 bases, the J end by 6 bases, with 12 bases between. CDR3 nucleotide sequence: TGTGCCAGCAGGAGGATGATGGGCGAGCAGTACTTC. This sequence encodes CASRRMMGEQYF.

The V gene is TRBV6-5, the J gene TRBJ2-7; no reliable D call. The CDR3 spans 16 residues. V was shortened by 0 bases and J by 2 bases, with 14 bases between the two germline ends. Looked up from germline, CDR1 is MNHEY and CDR2 is SVGAGI. CDR3 in amino acids: CASSYSTQPNPYEQYF. The CDR3 DNA reads as TGTGCCAGCAGTTACTCGACCCAGCCCAACCCCTACGAGCAGTACTTC.

This clonotype has just a few counts. The chain carries TRBV30 and TRBJ2-7; 7 nucleotides match TRBD1. The CDR3 consists of 13 residues. The germline V gene has CDR1 GTSNPN and CDR2 SVGIG (reference sequence). J gave up 4 bases and V 3 bases, and 6 bases lay outside the gene matches. The DNA for the CDR3 is TGTGCCTGGAGCGAGGGGGCCGCGTACGAGCAGTACTTC. Its translation is CAWSEGAAYEQYF.

The rearrangement uses TRBV6-1 and TRBJ1-6; 8 nucleotides match TRBD1. Germline V gene sequence: CDR1 MNHNS, CDR2 SASEGT. V shed 6 bases and J 0 bases; nucleotides not matched to a gene: 7. The CDR3 is 17 residues long. In nucleotides, the CDR3 is TGTGCCAGCAGGTCTCGGACAGGGAGCTCCTATAATTCACCCCTCCACTTT. Amino acid sequence: CASRSRTGSSYNSPLHF.

The J gene is TRBJ2-1, the V gene TRBV20-1; 12 bases line up with TRBD2. Germline V gives CDR1 DFQATT, CDR2 SNEGSKA (reference sequence). The CDR3 is 15 amino acids. The V segment lost 1 base and the J segment 2 bases; nucleotides outside the gene matches: 0. CDR3 sequence (DNA): TGCAGTGCTAGAGCTAGCGGGAGGGCCTACAATGAGCAGTTCTTC. Amino acid sequence: CSARASGRAYNEQFF.